The 20 T cell receptor beta chains listed next were all sequenced from one sample in a study of blood T cell repertoires in COVID-19. TCRdb's table, derived via immunoSEQ multiplex PCR, lists solely in-frame clones and lacks some. Of approximately 90,000 clones listed, about 85% are singletons. Specimen: peripheral blood. These receptor sequences come from a man aged 60 to 69 with acute or convalescent COVID-19.

The chain links TRBV27 to TRBJ2-7; 11 bases fit TRBD2. The V and J ends lost 9 bases and 1 base, in that order; junction bases with no gene match: 11. Germline lookup yields CDR1 MNHEY and CDR2 SMNVEV (reference sequence). The CDR3 has 16 amino acids. The CDR3 region has the DNA TGTGCCAGTTTCGTGCCCCCTAGCGGGAGGTCCTACGAGCAGTACTTC. It yields the protein CASFVPPSGRSYEQYF.

This clone turned up a few times. The V call is TRBV20-1, the J call TRBJ2-6; the D gene is possibly TRBD2 (6 bases). V dropped 3 bases and J dropped 0 bases, with 12 bases sitting between them. The CDR3 covers 16 residues. Germline-derived CDR1 and CDR2 are DFQATT and SNEGSKA (reference sequence). CDR3 DNA: TGCAGTGCTAGTCTCGCGGGAATCTCTGGGGCCAACGTCCTGACTTTC. It yields the protein CSASLAGISGANVLTF.

The rearrangement links TRBV30 to TRBJ1-6, with a weak D call TRBD1 (6 bases). V was cut by 3 bases and J by 0 bases, with 18 bases left in between. This CDR3 comprises 18 residues. Germline V CDR1 and CDR2: GTSNPN, SVGIG (reference sequence). CDR3 amino acids: CAWRRTQGPRSYNSPLHF. The CDR3 DNA reads TGTGCCTGGAGAAGGACACAGGGCCCTCGCTCCTATAATTCACCCCTCCACTTT.

At least ten counts were recorded for this clone. The chain carries TRBV7-9 and TRBJ1-5; unclear D gene. Germline V CDR1 and CDR2: SEHNR, FQNEAQ (reference sequence). The CDR3 has 14 amino acids. V was pared by 7 bases and J by 1 base, with 11 bases between. CDR3 sequence: CASTTAGSNQPQHF. CDR3 sequence (DNA): TGTGCCAGCACCACGGCGGGGAGCAATCAGCCCCAGCATTTT.

J is TRBJ2-1 and V is TRBV7-2; TRBD1 matches 9 bases. From germline, CDR1 is SGHTA and CDR2 FQGNSA. CDR3 length: 15 residues. The V and J ends lost 1 base and 13 bases, in that order; junction bases with no gene match: 11. The CDR3 loop reads CASSLDSQGARNQFF. In DNA, the CDR3 is TGTGCCAGCAGCTTAGATTCACAGGGGGCGCGTAACCAGTTCTTC.

The table lists this clone with a few counts. The chain links TRBV18 to TRBJ1-5, with D perhaps TRBD1 (6 bases). V lost 3 bases, J lost 4 bases, and 13 bases lay in between. This CDR3 has 15 amino acids. Per the germline V gene, CDR1 is KGHSH and CDR2 is LQKENI. The CDR3 sequence: CASSPLPGVNQPQHF. The CDR3 region has the DNA TGTGCCAGCTCACCCCTCCCAGGGGTTAATCAGCCCCAGCATTTT.

V is TRBV4-3 and J is TRBJ1-1, with unresolved D. From germline, CDR1 is LGHNA and CDR2 YSLEER. There are 14 residues in the CDR3. V was shortened by 1 base and J by 1 base, with 7 bases between the two germline ends. In DNA form, the CDR3 reads TGCGCCAGCAGCCAAGGCGGAAAGAACACTGAAGCTTTCTTT. Amino acid sequence: CASSQGGKNTEAFF.

The rearrangement links TRBV7-8 to TRBJ1-6, with D tentatively TRBD1 (6 bases). The V gene's germline CDR1 is SGHVS and CDR2 FQNEAQ. The CDR3 length is 15 residues. Trimming stripped 3 bases from V and 7 bases from J, with 13 bases between. CDR3 sequence: CASSFSGQVNSPLHF. CDR3 coding DNA: TGTGCCAGCAGCTTTTCGGGACAAGTGAATTCACCCCTCCACTTT.

The chain couples TRBV10-2 to TRBJ1-5, with D possibly TRBD1 on 5 matching bases. There are 12 residues in the CDR3. CDR1 is WSHSY, CDR2 SAAADI, per germline. Between the trimmed V and J ends, which lost 6 bases and 5 bases, there was a span of 8 bases. The chain's CDR3 is CASRGGDQPQHF. The CDR3 DNA is TGCGCCAGCAGGGGGGGTGATCAGCCCCAGCATTTT.

This sequence joins TRBV3-1 (or the pseudogene TRBV3-2) and TRBJ1-6; no definite D call. V was clipped by 5 bases and J by 8 bases, with 10 bases between them. This CDR3 has 13 amino acids. Germline loops: CDR1 LGHDT, CDR2 YNNKEL (reference sequence). In DNA, the CDR3 is TGTGCCAGCAGCGCGGCCAGCGATTCACCCCTCCACTTT. Translated, it gives CASSAASDSPLHF.

The chain carries TRBV28 and TRBJ1-5; TRBD1 matches at 7 bases. The ends lost 6 bases at V and 6 bases at J; junction bases unmatched: 14. This CDR3 has 16 residues. Germline-derived CDR1 and CDR2 are MDHEN and SYDVKM. The CDR3: CASRQIRRGLIQPQHF. The CDR3 DNA sequence: TGTGCCAGCAGACAAATAAGGAGGGGGCTTATTCAGCCCCAGCATTTT.

At least ten counts were recorded for this clone. This chain joins TRBV28 and TRBJ1-3; weak D call: TRBD1 (6 bases). Germline V gene lookup returns CDR1 MDHEN and CDR2 SYDVKM. Trimming pared 4 bases from V and 0 bases from J, leaving 13 bases between. CDR3 length: 16 residues. The CDR3 loop is CASSSASRGSGNTIYF. DNA for the CDR3: TGTGCCAGCAGTTCCGCCTCCAGGGGCTCTGGAAACACCATATATTTT. The entire variable domain, with the rest obtained from reference TRBV28 and TRBJ1-3, is as follows: DVKVTQSSRYLVKRTGEKVFLECVQDMDHENMFWYRQDPGLGLRLIYFSYDVKMKEKGDIPEGYSVSREKKERFSLILESASTNQTSMYLCASSSASRGSGNTIYFGEGSWLTVV.

J is TRBJ2-5 and V is TRBV4-1; D remains unclear. V lost 0 bases, J lost 0 bases, and 8 bases lay in between. This CDR3 is 15 amino acids long. Germline loops: CDR1 MGHRA, CDR2 YSYEKL. CDR3 DNA sequence: TGCGCCAGCAGCCAAGATTCCTCGTACCAAGAGACCCAGTACTTC. It is translated as CASSQDSSYQETQYF.

This chain uses TRBV28 with TRBJ2-7; a possible D gene is TRBD1 (6 bases). The germline V and J ends were trimmed by 8 bases and 12 bases, with 29 bases remaining between them. The CDR3 extends over 15 amino acids. Germline lookup yields CDR1 MDHEN and CDR2 SYDVKM. CDR3 loop: CASGPLRTDLNRLYF. In nucleotides, the CDR3 is TGTGCCAGCGGCCCACTACGGACAGATCTAAATCGTCTGTACTTC. Full variable domain (outside the CDR3, taken from reference TRBV28 and TRBJ2-7): DVKVTQSSRYLVKRTGEKVFLECVQDMDHENMFWYRQDPGLGLRLIYFSYDVKMKEKGDIPEGYSVSREKKERFSLILESASTNQTSMYLCASGPLRTDLNRLYFGPGTRLTVT.

This chain links TRBV5-5 with TRBJ2-6; TRBD1 matches at 11 bases. J gave up 4 bases and V 1 base, and 7 bases lay outside the gene matches. Germline V gene sequence: CDR1 SGHKS, CDR2 YYEKEE (reference sequence). CDR3 length: 18 residues. The CDR3 here is CASSLSDRGRGGANVLTF. CDR3 in DNA: TGTGCCAGCAGCTTGTCGGACAGGGGGCGAGGAGGGGCCAACGTCCTGACTTTC. Full variable domain (outside the CDR3, taken from reference TRBV5-5 and TRBJ2-6): DAGVTQSPTHLIKTRGQQVTLRCSPISGHKSVSWYQQVLGQGPQFIFQYYEKEERGRGNFPDRFSARQFPNYSSELNVNALLLGDSALYLCASSLSDRGRGGANVLTFGAGSRLTVL.

This sequence joins TRBV11-2 and TRBJ2-7; TRBD1 aligns across 8 bases. With V trimmed by 1 base and J by 0 bases, 11 bases remained unmatched. Germline V gene data show CDR1 as SGHAT and CDR2 as FQNNGV. The CDR3 covers 18 residues. The CDR3 spells CASSLVAAGGYSSYEQYF. CDR3 nucleotides: TGTGCCAGCAGCTTAGTGGCGGCAGGGGGCTATTCCTCCTACGAGCAGTACTTC. The variable domain in full, completed from reference TRBV11-2 and TRBJ2-7, reads EAGVAQSPRYKIIEKRQSVAFWCNPISGHATLYWYQQILGQGPKLLIQFQNNGVVDDSQLPKDRFSAERLKGVDSTLKIQPAKLEDSAVYLCASSLVAAGGYSSYEQYFGPGTRLTVT.

J is TRBJ1-1 and V is TRBV28, with 7 bases lining up with TRBD1. The CDR3 extends over 15 amino acids. The V and J ends lost 5 bases and 2 bases, in that order; junction bases with no gene match: 8. The V gene's germline CDR1 is MDHEN and CDR2 SYDVKM. CDR3 amino acids: CASSATGTDNTEAFF. The CDR3, as DNA: TGTGCCAGCAGTGCAACCGGGACAGACAACACTGAAGCTTTCTTT. Looking up the rest from reference TRBV28 and TRBJ1-1 gives the full variable domain: DVKVTQSSRYLVKRTGEKVFLECVQDMDHENMFWYRQDPGLGLRLIYFSYDVKMKEKGDIPEGYSVSREKKERFSLILESASTNQTSMYLCASSATGTDNTEAFFGQGTRLTVV.

The rearrangement links TRBV5-1 to TRBJ1-4; 9 bases map to TRBD1. This CDR3 comprises 15 residues. Unmatched junction bases numbered 3, after V lost 4 bases and J lost 2 bases. Germline V lookup: CDR1 SGHRS, CDR2 YFSETQ. This chain's CDR3 is CASSRTGATNEKLFF. As DNA, the CDR3 is TGCGCCAGCAGCAGGACAGGGGCGACTAATGAAAAACTGTTTTTT.

This clone showed up just once. The chain is built from TRBV11-2 and TRBJ2-3; 8 bases are shared with TRBD2. CDR1 is SGHAT, CDR2 FQNNGV, per germline. This CDR3 contains 16 residues. The trim removed 4 bases at V and 5 bases at J, leaving 11 bases unmatched. The CDR3, as DNA: TGTGCCAGCAGCTCAGGGGCTAGCGGGCGGGGAGATACGCAGTATTTT. Protein: CASSSGASGRGDTQYF.

V and J are TRBV6-5 and TRBJ2-7; the D is unclear. This CDR3 has 11 amino acids. Deletions cut 9 bases from V and 3 bases from J, with 9 bases between. Germline values: CDR1 MNHEY, CDR2 SVGAGI. The CDR3 region has the DNA TGTGCCAGTGGGCGACACTACGAGCAGTACTTC. Its protein product is CASGRHYEQYF.